This entry is about one T cell receptor (beta chain). This clonotype turned up a few times. Its target antigen remains unknown. The record has no base qualities; no much larger clone is one base away. This specimen belongs to a study (dated by TCRdb to between 2015 and 2016). As for the study more broadly: The study set out to test whether tumor-infiltrating Tregs in breast cancer get recruited from blood Tregs or are instead converted in situ from other CD4+ T cell subsets. The study at large found these results: Rather than covering whole repertoires, validation in the larger cohort was restricted to a single TCR beta V-J rearrangement. Tumor-infiltrating Treg TCR alpha and beta sequences overlapped most with tumor naive CD4+ T cells, then with blood naive CD4+ T cells. Tumor memory CD4+ T cell TCR gene usage was found to cluster with blood and lymph node memory CD4+ cells and with lymph node naive CD4+ cells.

Deletion took 1 base off V and 4 bases off J, with a span of 10 bases between the germline ends. The CDR3 sequence holds 14 residues, the cysteine and phenylalanine included. Only the CDR3 portion is preserved as DNA: 42 bases, with reading frame beginning at the first base. The germline V gene supplies CDR1 SGHAT and CDR2 FQNNGV. To purify naive CD4+ T cells, the Miltenyi Naive CD4+ T Cell Isolation kit was used, and CD25 microbeads served to deplete Tregs. Tregs, naive and memory CD4+ T cells from tumor, blood and ipsilateral draining lymph nodes of 5 or 6 breast cancer patients underwent full-length TCR alpha and beta sequencing. Tumor tissue and lymph nodes obtained from ipsilateral axillary dissection were perfused with PBS, minced and then digested with collagenase I and hyaluronidase. Sorted cell populations were confirmed by FACS to exceed 90% purity. Full-length TCR variable regions were amplified by 5' RACE PCR with constant-region reverse primers, followed by semi-nested PCR with Nested Universal Primer A. The ReliaPrep RNA Cell Miniprep System was used to extract total RNA, which was then reverse transcribed into 5'RACE-ready cDNA with the SMARTer RACE 5'/3' Kit. An Illumina MiSeq was used to sequence the full-length TCR alpha and beta libraries, which had been barcoded with multiplex adaptors. The published analysis was carried out like this. For each of nine subset-tissue groups, sequencing data from the five patients were pooled, and the groups were compared by unsupervised clustering of TCR gene usage. Repertoire similarity was calculated with the Morisita-Horn index, weighting shared sequences by their contribution to each repertoire. Clones were called with MiXCR by TCRdb after fastp trimmed the public reads at Q25, and only in-frame beta chains were retained. Each entry merges the rows of one CDR3 protein and shows their most common DNA and genes. These V and J calls rely on TCRdb rather than the paper's analysis. The sample records 53,000 or so distinct CDR3 sequences, more than 20% of which are singletons. The top ten hold 3% to 4% of the sample.

The chain joins TRBV11-2 to TRBJ2-5, with an unclear D gene assignment. Material: tumor-infiltrating naive CD4+ T cells sorted from the breast tumor. The intended sense of this specimen's cell subset or site label: naive CD4+ T cells, CD4+CD45RA+CD25-. The TCR sequence derives from a female donor with breast cancer. In nucleotides, the sequence is TGTGCCAGCAGCTTAGGAATCAATGGAGAGACCCAGTACTTC. The encoded protein is CASSLGINGETQYF. Reference TRBV11-2 and TRBJ2-5 genes cover what lies past the CDR3, so the full variable domain is EAGVAQSPRYKIIEKRQSVAFWCNPISGHATLYWYQQILGQGPKLLIQFQNNGVVDDSQLPKDRFSAERLKGVDSTLKIQPAKLEDSAVYLCASSLGINGETQYFGPGTRLLVL.